What follows are 13 T cell receptor beta chains derived from one specimen sequenced in a study of cytomegalovirus exposure and HLA in healthy donors. Produced via immunoSEQ multiplex PCR; TCRdb's table is partial and in-frame only. Seen here are a few hundred thousand clones, about 89% observed once, and the top ten hold 0.85% to 1.2%. Sequencing was done on a sample of PBMCs. The receptor set was obtained from a woman between 18 and 30 years old in good health and CMV-seronegative.

The rearrangement uses TRBV28 and TRBJ1-4, with D perhaps TRBD1 (6 bases). Trimming took off 0 bases at V and 3 bases at J, with 8 bases between the two ends. This CDR3 spans 15 amino acids. Germline V gene sequence: CDR1 MDHEN, CDR2 SYDVKM. The CDR3 coding sequence is TGTGCCAGCAGTTTATGGACAGGCCCTAATGAAAAACTGTTTTTT. Encoded protein: CASSLWTGPNEKLFF.

This chain connects TRBV28 to TRBJ1-1, with D possibly matching TRBD1 (5 bases). The germline V gene has CDR1 MDHEN and CDR2 SYDVKM. V lost 4 bases, J lost 3 bases, and 9 bases lay in between. This CDR3 has 13 amino acids. CDR3 in amino acids: CASSSPGDTEAFF. The CDR3 DNA reads as TGTGCCAGCAGTTCTCCGGGGGACACTGAAGCTTTCTTT.

The chain employs TRBV9 and TRBJ1-2; D remains unclear. The CDR3 contains 13 residues. Trimming cost V 3 bases and J 6 bases, with 12 bases left between them. CDR1 is SGDLS, CDR2 YYNGEE, per germline. The CDR3 protein is CASSAMGRDGYTF. The CDR3 nucleotides are TGTGCCAGCAGCGCAATGGGGAGAGATGGCTACACCTTC.

The CDR3 is CASSPEAGGSFF. As DNA, the CDR3 is TGTGCCAGCTCACCAGAAGCGGGAGGGTCGTTCTTC. The chain combines TRBV18 with TRBJ2-1; 10 bases match TRBD2. V lost 2 bases to trimming and J lost 15 bases; unmatched junction nucleotides: 4. The CDR3 extends over 12 amino acids. The germline gives CDR1 KGHSH, CDR2 LQKENI.

The chain has TRBV28 and TRBJ2-1; 10 nucleotides line up with TRBD2. The J segment lost 4 bases and the V segment lost 4 bases, leaving 10 bases of the junction unmatched. CDR1 MDHEN and CDR2 SYDVKM come from the germline V gene. This CDR3 has 17 amino acids. CDR3 coding DNA: TGTGCCAGCAGTTCACCTAAGACTAGCGGGTGGTACAATGAGCAGTTCTTC. Its protein is CASSSPKTSGWYNEQFF.

The chain is built from TRBV2 and TRBJ1-5; D not resolved. The CDR3 loop spans 14 amino acids. CDR1 and CDR2 from the germline V gene are SNHLY and FYNNEI. Trimming cost V 2 bases and J 4 bases, with 9 bases left between them. CDR3 in amino acids: CASSEIDPNQPQHF. The DNA of the CDR3 is TGTGCCAGCAGTGAAATAGATCCTAATCAGCCCCAGCATTTT.

This sequence joins TRBV29-1 and TRBJ2-5; 7 nucleotides align to TRBD1. The CDR3 is made up of 17 amino acids. CDR1 SQVTM and CDR2 ANQGSEA come from the germline V gene. The V gene end was trimmed by 6 bases and the J gene end by 6 bases; junction bases not matched to a gene: 22. CDR3 nucleotide sequence: TGCAGCGTCGACGAAAAATGGGACAGTGGGCCGTTGAAGACCCAGTACTTC. This gives the protein CSVDEKWDSGPLKTQYF.

This chain links TRBV19 with TRBJ2-7; weak D call: TRBD2 (6 bases). Trimming took off 8 bases at V and 2 bases at J, with 16 bases between the two ends. The CDR3 totals 14 residues. CDR1 and CDR2 (germline): LNHDA, SQIVND (reference sequence). DNA of the CDR3: TGTGCCAGTTCAATGACTAGTAAGCCCTACGAGCAGTACTTC. It is translated as CASSMTSKPYEQYF.

The chain couples TRBV7-2 to TRBJ2-7; D perhaps matches TRBD2 (5 bases). The CDR3 is 14 amino acids. CDR1 is SGHTA and CDR2 is FQGNSA in the germline V gene. V lost 3 bases, J lost 3 bases, and 12 bases lay in between. The CDR3 protein is CASSFRVRDYEQYF. The CDR3 coding sequence is TGTGCCAGCAGCTTCCGCGTTCGGGACTACGAGCAGTACTTC.

The chain employs TRBV9 and TRBJ2-7, with 13 positions matching TRBD2. The CDR3 consists of 15 residues. The V gene's germline CDR1 is SGDLS and CDR2 YYNGEE. V trimming: 0 bases; J trimming: 4 bases; junction bases outside the gene matches: 1. Here the CDR3 reads CASSVGGLAGYEQYF. The CDR3 nucleotides read TGTGCCAGCAGCGTAGGGGGACTAGCGGGGTACGAGCAGTACTTC.

The chain combines TRBV7-8 with TRBJ2-7; 11 positions agree with TRBD2. Trimming took 7 bases from V and 5 from J; bases not matched to a gene: 13. Germline values: CDR1 SGHVS, CDR2 FQNEAQ. The CDR3 contains 16 residues. CDR3 bases: TGTGCCAGCACCCACGGACCTACTAGCGGGAGAGACGAGCAGTACTTC. It encodes CASTHGPTSGRDEQYF. The variable domain in full, with the rest retrieved from reference TRBV7-8 and TRBJ2-7, is GAGVSQSPRYKVAKRGQDVALRCDPISGHVSLFWYQQALGQGPEFLTYFQNEAQLDKSGLPSDRFFAERPEGSVSTLKIQRTQQEDSAVYLCASTHGPTSGRDEQYFGPGTRLTVT.

V is TRBV19 and J is TRBJ2-7, with 7 bases lining up with TRBD1. After removal of 3 bases from V and 6 bases from J, the junction contained 11 bases not matched to a gene. Per the germline V gene, CDR1 is LNHDA and CDR2 is SQIVND (reference sequence). CDR3 length equals 15 residues. CDR3 region: CASSIEDRANGEQYF. In nucleotides, the CDR3 is TGTGCCAGTAGTATTGAAGACAGGGCAAACGGCGAGCAGTACTTC.

In its sample, this clone was seen once. The chain combines TRBV11-1 with TRBJ1-6, with 7 bases that match TRBD1. The CDR3 loop spans 14 amino acids. With V trimmed by 4 bases and J by 7 bases, 4 bases remained unmatched. Germline assignment: CDR1 SGHAT and CDR2 FQDESV (reference sequence). The DNA for the CDR3 is TGTGCCAGCAGCTACGGGACAGACAATTCACCCCTCCACTTT. Protein product: CASSYGTDNSPLHF.